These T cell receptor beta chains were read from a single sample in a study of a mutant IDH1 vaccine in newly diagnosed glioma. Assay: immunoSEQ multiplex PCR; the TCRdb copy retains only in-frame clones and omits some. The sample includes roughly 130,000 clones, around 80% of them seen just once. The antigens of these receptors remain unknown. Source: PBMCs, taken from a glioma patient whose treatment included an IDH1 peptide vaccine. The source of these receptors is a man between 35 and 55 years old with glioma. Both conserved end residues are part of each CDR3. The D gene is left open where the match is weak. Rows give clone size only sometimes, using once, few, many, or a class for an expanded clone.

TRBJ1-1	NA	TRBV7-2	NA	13	TGTGCCAGCAGCCGCACCCGTTACGCTGAAGCTTTCTTT	CASSRTRYAEAFF
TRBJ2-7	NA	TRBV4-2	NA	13	TGTGCCAGCAGCCAAGACGTATTTCGGGAGCAGTACTTC	CASSQDVFREQYF
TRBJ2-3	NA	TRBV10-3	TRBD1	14	TGTGCCATCGCCGACACAGGGGGCACAGATACGCAGTATTTT	CAIADTGGTDTQYF
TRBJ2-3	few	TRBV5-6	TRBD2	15	TGTGCCAGCAGCTTGTCGACTAGCGGGGCAGATACGCAGTATTTT	CASSLSTSGADTQYF
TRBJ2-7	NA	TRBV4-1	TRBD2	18	TGCGCCAGCAGCCCGCCTCTGACCAGACTAGCGGGAGAGGGCGAGCAGTACTTC	CASSPPLTRLAGEGEQYF
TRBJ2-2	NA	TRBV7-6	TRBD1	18	TGTGCCAGCAGTACAATTAAGGGACAGGGGGCGAGCACCGGGGAGCTGTTTTTT	CASSTIKGQGASTGELFF
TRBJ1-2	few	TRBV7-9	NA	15	TGTGCCAGCAGCTCATCGATACAGGGCAACTATGGCTACACCTTC	CASSSSIQGNYGYTF
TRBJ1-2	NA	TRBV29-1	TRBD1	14	TGCAGCGTTGATAGCCGGGACAGGGGGTTTGGCTACACCTTC	CSVDSRDRGFGYTF
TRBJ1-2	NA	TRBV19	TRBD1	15	TGTGCCAGTCTCCGGACAGGGGTGGAGAACTATGGCTACACCTTC	CASLRTGVENYGYTF
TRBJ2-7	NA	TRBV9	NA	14	TGTGCCAGCAGCGTCGGGACGGCTACATGGGAGCAGTACTTC	CASSVGTATWEQYF
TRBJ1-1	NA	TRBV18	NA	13	TGTGCCAGCTCACCAGTGGCACCTCCTGAAGCTTTCTTT	CASSPVAPPEAFF
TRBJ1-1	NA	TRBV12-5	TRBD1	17	TGTGCTAGTGGTTTCACCGGGACAGGGGACCGGAACACTGAAGCTTTCTTT	CASGFTGTGDRNTEAFF
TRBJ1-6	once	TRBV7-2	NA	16	TGTGCCAGCAGCTTGTCCGGGTTCCCTTTTAATTCACCCCTCCACTTT	CASSLSGFPFNSPLHF
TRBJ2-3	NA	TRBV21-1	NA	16	TGTGCCAGCAGCAAAGTAGAGCTAGCGGACACAGATACGCAGTATTTT	CASSKVELADTDTQYF
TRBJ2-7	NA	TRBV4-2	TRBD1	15	TGTGCCAGCAGCTCGACAGGGCCTGGATTTAAAGAGCAGTACTTC	CASSSTGPGFKEQYF
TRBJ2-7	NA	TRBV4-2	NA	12	TGTGCCAGCAGCCTGGGGGGCTACGAGCAGTACTTC	CASSLGGYEQYF
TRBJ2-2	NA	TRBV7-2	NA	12	TGTGCCGGTGCGACAGCCACCGGGGAGCTGTTTTTT	CAGATATGELFF
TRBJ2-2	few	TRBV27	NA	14	TGTGCCAGCAGACCCCGGTGGGGGTCCGGGGAGCTGTTTTTT	CASRPRWGSGELFF
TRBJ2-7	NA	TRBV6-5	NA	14	TGTGCCAGCAGTTATACGGGAAGCTCCTACGAGCAGTACTTC	CASSYTGSSYEQYF
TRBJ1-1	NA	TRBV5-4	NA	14	TGTGCCAGCAGGCGCCAGGACGGCGTAACTGAAGCTTTCTTT	CASRRQDGVTEAFF
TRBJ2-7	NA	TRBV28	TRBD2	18	TGTGCCAGCAGAAACTCCGGGACTAGCGGGAAGAGCTCCTACGAGCAGTACTTC	CASRNSGTSGKSSYEQYF
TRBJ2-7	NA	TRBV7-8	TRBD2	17	TGTGCCAGCAGCTCCGGACTAGCGGGAGGGAGCTCCTACGAGCAGTACTTC	CASSSGLAGGSSYEQYF
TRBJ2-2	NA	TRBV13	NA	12	TGTGCCAGCAGTCAGAGAACCGGGGAGCTGTTTTTT	CASSQRTGELFF
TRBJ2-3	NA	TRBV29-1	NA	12	TGCAGCGCAGAAGACACAACAGATACGCAGTATTTT	CSAEDTTDTQYF
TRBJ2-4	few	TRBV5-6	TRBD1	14	TGTGCCAGCAGCCGGACAGGGATCCAAAACATTCAGTACTTC	CASSRTGIQNIQYF
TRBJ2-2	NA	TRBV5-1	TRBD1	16	TGCGCCAGCAGCTTCGACAGGGGGCCGGGCACCGGGGAGCTGTTTTTT	CASSFDRGPGTGELFF
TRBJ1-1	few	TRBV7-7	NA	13	TGTGCTAGCAGCTTAGCCTTGAACACTGAAGCTTTCTTT	CASSLALNTEAFF
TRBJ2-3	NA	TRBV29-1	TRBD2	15	TGCAGCGCCCTTGAGGTAGCGGGGGGGCGGAATACGCAGTATTTT	CSALEVAGGRNTQYF
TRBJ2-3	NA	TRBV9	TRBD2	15	TGTGCCAGCAGCGTACTAGCGGGAGGGCCAGATACGCAGTATTTT	CASSVLAGGPDTQYF
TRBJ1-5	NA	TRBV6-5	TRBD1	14	TGTGCCAGCAGCCAAGGACAGGGAAGGCAGCCCCAGCATTTT	CASSQGQGRQPQHF
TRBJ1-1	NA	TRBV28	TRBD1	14	TGTGCCAGCAGCCCTTGGACAGGGAACACTGAAGCTTTCTTT	CASSPWTGNTEAFF
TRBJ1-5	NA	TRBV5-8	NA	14	TGTGCCAGCAGCTTGAATCCCGGGCGGCAGCCCCAGCATTTT	CASSLNPGRQPQHF
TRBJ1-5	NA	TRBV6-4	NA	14	TGTGCCAGCAGTGAAGGGGGGGGCAATCAGCCCCAGCATTTT	CASSEGGGNQPQHF
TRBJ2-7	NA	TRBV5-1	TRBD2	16	TGCGCCAGCAGCTTGGCTGGGACTAGCGGCTCCTACGAGCAGTACTTC	CASSLAGTSGSYEQYF
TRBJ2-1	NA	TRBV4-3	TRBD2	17	TGCGCCAGCAGCCCGGGACTAGCGGGTAGCTCCTACAATGAGCAGTTCTTC	CASSPGLAGSSYNEQFF
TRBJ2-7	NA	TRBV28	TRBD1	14	TGTGCCAGCTCTCCGGGGGACAGGGATTACGAGCAGTACTTC	CASSPGDRDYEQYF
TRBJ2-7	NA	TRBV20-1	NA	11	TGCAGTGCTCTCGGGAGCGCGAAGCAGTACTTC	CSALGSAKQYF
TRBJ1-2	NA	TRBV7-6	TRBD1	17	TGTGCCAGCAGCCTGACCCCGACAGGGGGTAGAGACTATGGCTACACCTTC	CASSLTPTGGRDYGYTF
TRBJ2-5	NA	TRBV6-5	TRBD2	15	TGTGCCAGCAGTTCGACTAGCGGGATTCAAGAGACCCAGTACTTC	CASSSTSGIQETQYF
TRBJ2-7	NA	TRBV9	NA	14	TGTGCCAGCAGCCCGCGACGGTCTGGTGACCGGCAGTACTTC	CASSPRRSGDRQYF
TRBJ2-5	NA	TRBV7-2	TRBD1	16	TGTGCCAGCAGCTACCGGGACAGGGTTTTCCAAGAGACCCAGTACTTC	CASSYRDRVFQETQYF
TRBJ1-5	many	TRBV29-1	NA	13	TGCAGCGTGATCCTACAGGGTAGGCAGCCCCAGCATTTT	CSVILQGRQPQHF
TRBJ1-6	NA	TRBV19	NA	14	TGTGCCAGTAGTCTCGGGCAGGTAACTTCACCCCTCCACTTT	CASSLGQVTSPLHF
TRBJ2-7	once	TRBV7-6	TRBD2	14	TGTGCCAGCAGCCGGGAGGCTAGCGGCTACGAGCAGTACTTC	CASSREASGYEQYF
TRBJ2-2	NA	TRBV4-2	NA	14	TGTGCCAGCAGCCAAGCGGGAAACACCGGGGAGCTGTTTTTT	CASSQAGNTGELFF
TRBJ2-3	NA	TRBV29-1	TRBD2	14	TGCAGCGTTGGGCCTAGCGGGAGTACAGATACGCAGTATTTT	CSVGPSGSTDTQYF
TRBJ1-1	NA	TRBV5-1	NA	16	TGCGCCAGCAGCTTGTTGAGAGGGAGCGGGAACACTGAAGCTTTCTTT	CASSLLRGSGNTEAFF
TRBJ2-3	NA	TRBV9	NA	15	TGTGCCAGCAGCGCCGCGGCGGGAACGTCAGATACGCAGTATTTT	CASSAAAGTSDTQYF
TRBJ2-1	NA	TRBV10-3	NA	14	TGTGCCATCAGTGACCGGACCAGCTACAATGAGCAGTTCTTC	CAISDRTSYNEQFF